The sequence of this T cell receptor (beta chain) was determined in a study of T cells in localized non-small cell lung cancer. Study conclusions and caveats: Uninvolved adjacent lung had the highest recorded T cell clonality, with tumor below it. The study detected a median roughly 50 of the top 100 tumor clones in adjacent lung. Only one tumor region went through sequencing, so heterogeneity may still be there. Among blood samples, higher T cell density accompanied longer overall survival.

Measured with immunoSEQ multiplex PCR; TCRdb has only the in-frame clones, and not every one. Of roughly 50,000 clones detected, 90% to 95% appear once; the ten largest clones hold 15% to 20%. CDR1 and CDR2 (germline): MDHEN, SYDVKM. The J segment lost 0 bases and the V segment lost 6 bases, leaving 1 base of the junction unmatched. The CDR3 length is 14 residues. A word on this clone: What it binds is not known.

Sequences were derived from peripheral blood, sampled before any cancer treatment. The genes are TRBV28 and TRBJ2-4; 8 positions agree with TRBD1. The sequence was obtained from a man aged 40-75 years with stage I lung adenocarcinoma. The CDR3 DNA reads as TGTGCCAGCAGGGACAGGGTAGCCAAAAACATTCAGTACTTC. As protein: CASRDRVAKNIQYF.